The clone carrying this T cell receptor beta chain qualifies as hyperexpanded. The library was designed around alpha chains, so this beta chain is a stray read whose abundance carries little weight. The data stem from a study of spatial heterogeneity in lung cancer. TCRdb re-called the 5' RACE reads with MiXCR, one entry per CDR3 protein. Among approximately 870 distinct CDR3 sequences listed, around 40% were seen once. The J segment lost 3 bases and the V segment lost 3 bases, leaving 6 bases of the junction unmatched. The CDR3 sequence is 16 residues long. Germline CDR1 MDHEN, CDR2 SYDVKM. The time point: sample taken at primary tumor resection. There were approximately 69 donors, all of them untreated patients with early-stage non-small cell lung cancer. Whole RNA obtained from tumor, nontumor lung or frozen PBMC underwent sequencing without sorting.

This chain uses TRBV28 with TRBJ2-2; 8 bases map to TRBD1. This specimen was normal lung tissue next to the tumor, taken at surgery. This TCR derives from a male donor with early-stage non-small cell lung cancer. The CDR3 here is CASSLGTGPYTGELFF. CDR3 nucleotide sequence: TGTGCCAGCAGTTTGGGGACAGGCCCCTACACCGGGGAGCTGTTTTTT.